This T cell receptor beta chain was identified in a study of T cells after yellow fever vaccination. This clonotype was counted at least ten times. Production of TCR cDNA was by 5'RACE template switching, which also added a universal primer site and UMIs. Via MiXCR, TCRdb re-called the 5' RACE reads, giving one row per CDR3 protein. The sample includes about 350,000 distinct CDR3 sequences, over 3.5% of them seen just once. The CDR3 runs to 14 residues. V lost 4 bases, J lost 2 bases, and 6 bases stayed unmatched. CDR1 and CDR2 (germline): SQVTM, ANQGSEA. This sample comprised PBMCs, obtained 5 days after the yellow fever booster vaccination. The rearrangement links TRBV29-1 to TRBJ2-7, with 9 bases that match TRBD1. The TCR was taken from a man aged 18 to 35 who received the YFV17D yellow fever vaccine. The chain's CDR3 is CSVGRDRAPYEQYF. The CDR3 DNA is TGCAGCGTTGGCCGGGACAGGGCCCCCTACGAGCAGTACTTC.